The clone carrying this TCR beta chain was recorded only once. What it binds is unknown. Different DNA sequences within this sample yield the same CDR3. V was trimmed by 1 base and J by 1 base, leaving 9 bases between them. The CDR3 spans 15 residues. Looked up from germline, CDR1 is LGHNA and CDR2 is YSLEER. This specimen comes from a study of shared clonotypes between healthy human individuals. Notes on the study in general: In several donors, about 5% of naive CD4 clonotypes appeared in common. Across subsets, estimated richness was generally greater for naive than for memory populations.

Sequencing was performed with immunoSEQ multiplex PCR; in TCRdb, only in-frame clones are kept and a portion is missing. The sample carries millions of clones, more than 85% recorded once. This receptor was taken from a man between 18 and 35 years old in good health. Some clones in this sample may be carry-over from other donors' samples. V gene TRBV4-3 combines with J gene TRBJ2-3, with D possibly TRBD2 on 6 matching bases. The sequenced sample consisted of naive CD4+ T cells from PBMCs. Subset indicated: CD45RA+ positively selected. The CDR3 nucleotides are TGCGCCAGCAGCCAAGTCTCGGGAGGCACAGATACGCAGTATTTT. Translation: CASSQVSGGTDTQYF.